The 29 T cell receptor beta chains below come from one sample, sequenced in a study of blood T cell repertoires in COVID-19. Data came from immunoSEQ multiplex PCR; TCRdb stores just in-frame clones and leaves some out. The sample records 150,000 to 200,000 clones, more than 75% being singletons. The sample comprised peripheral blood. The receptors derive from a human donor in a cohort sampled during active COVID-19.

The V and J genes are TRBV12-3 or TRBV12-4 and TRBJ2-7; 7 positions match TRBD2. The junction had 3 bases not matched to a gene; V was cut back by 7 bases and J by 0 bases. The CDR3 has 13 residues. In DNA form, the CDR3 reads TGTGCCAGCACTAGCGGACTCTCCTACGAGCAGTACTTC. Its protein product is CASTSGLSYEQYF.

The gene calls are TRBV6-5 and TRBJ1-1; D remains ambiguous. V was trimmed by 6 bases and J by 3 bases, leaving 14 bases between them. Germline loops: CDR1 MNHEY, CDR2 SVGAGI. The CDR3 spans 14 residues. The CDR3, as DNA: TGTGCCAGCAGGCCCACTCGGGTGGACACTGAAGCTTTCTTT. This codes for CASRPTRVDTEAFF.

The DNA of the CDR3 is TGCAGCATACTTAATCAGGGGACAGATACGCAGTATTTT. This codes for CSILNQGTDTQYF. The chain joins TRBV29-1 to TRBJ2-3; D might be TRBD1 (6 bases). V was clipped by 8 bases and J by 3 bases, with 15 bases between them. The CDR3 sequence is 13 residues long. Germline V gives CDR1 SQVTM, CDR2 ANQGSEA.

CDR3 amino acids: CASSLRRPSSYEQYF. The CDR3 DNA sequence: TGTGCCAGCAGCTTGAGGAGACCATCTTCCTACGAGCAGTACTTC. The V gene is TRBV5-6, the J gene TRBJ2-7; no clear D gene. This CDR3 is 15 amino acids long. Germline values: CDR1 SGHDT, CDR2 YYEEEE. The germline V and J ends were trimmed by 1 base and 1 base, with 12 bases remaining between them.

The genes are TRBV7-2 and TRBJ1-4; no clear D. This CDR3 is 14 amino acids long. Deletions cut 5 bases from V and 8 bases from J, with 15 bases between. CDR1 and CDR2 (germline): SGHTA, FQGNSA. CDR3 sequence reads: CASSGARTEEKLFF. DNA of the CDR3: TGTGCCAGCAGCGGAGCCAGGACTGAGGAAAAACTGTTTTTT.

The CDR3 DNA reads TGCGCCAGCAGCACAGTAGCGGGGGGGAACACAGATACGCAGTATTTT. This translates into CASSTVAGGNTDTQYF. The chain recombines TRBV5-1 with TRBJ2-3, with 11 bases identical to TRBD2. CDR1 and CDR2 from the germline V gene are SGHRS and YFSETQ. CDR3 length: 16 amino acids. The J segment lost 2 bases and the V segment lost 4 bases, leaving 6 bases of the junction unmatched.

The chain joins TRBV24-1 to TRBJ2-5; D is uncertain. This CDR3 has 13 amino acids. The V end was cut by 4 bases, the J end by 5 bases, with 10 bases between. In germline, CDR1 is KGHDR, CDR2 SFDVKD. The CDR3 sequence: CATSEPGTETQYF. CDR3 nucleotides: TGTGCCACCAGTGAACCTGGCACGGAGACCCAGTACTTC.

This clone appeared once. The chain combines TRBV28 with TRBJ2-7, with 11 bases that match TRBD1. Losses at the gene ends were 5 bases for V and 3 bases for J; bases not matched to a gene: 6. Per the germline V gene, CDR1 is MDHEN and CDR2 is SYDVKM. The CDR3 totals 15 residues. The CDR3 region has the DNA TGTGCCAGCAGTGGACCGGGACAGGGGGACTACGAGCAGTACTTC. It codes for CASSGPGQGDYEQYF.

The count of this clone is one. The chain links TRBV28 to TRBJ2-3; D uncertain. The germline CDR1 and CDR2 sequences are MDHEN and SYDVKM. The ends were cut back, 3 bases at V and 1 base at J, with 5 bases in the middle. This CDR3 has 13 amino acids. In DNA, the CDR3 is TGTGCCAGCAGTTTGGCCGGCACAGATACGCAGTATTTT. It specifies CASSLAGTDTQYF. Drawing the rest from reference TRBV28 and TRBJ2-3, the complete variable domain is DVKVTQSSRYLVKRTGEKVFLECVQDMDHENMFWYRQDPGLGLRLIYFSYDVKMKEKGDIPEGYSVSREKKERFSLILESASTNQTSMYLCASSLAGTDTQYFGPGTRLTVL.

The chain uses TRBV6-5 and TRBJ1-3; D remains ambiguous. CDR3 length: 13 residues. The germline V and J ends were trimmed by 6 bases and 0 bases, with 6 bases remaining between them. CDR1 is MNHEY and CDR2 is SVGAGI in the germline V gene. In DNA form, the CDR3 reads TGTGCCAGCAGACAGAACTCTGGAAACACCATATATTTT. Translation: CASRQNSGNTIYF.

The sample holds one count of this clone. V is TRBV7-2 and J is TRBJ2-2, with 10 bases identical to TRBD2. The J segment lost 1 base and the V segment lost 4 bases, leaving 6 bases of the junction unmatched. The CDR3 length is 17 residues. In germline, CDR1 is SGHTA, CDR2 FQGNSA. The CDR3 nucleotides read TGTGCCAGCAGCTCCCTCGGACTAGCGGTGAACACCGGGGAGCTGTTTTTT. This gives the protein CASSSLGLAVNTGELFF.

The rearrangement uses TRBV3-1 (or the pseudogene TRBV3-2) and TRBJ2-2; tentatively, D is TRBD2 (6 bases). This CDR3 is 16 amino acids long. The germline V gene encodes CDR1 LGHDT and CDR2 YNNKEL (reference sequence). Trimming left V 4 bases short and J 5 bases short, with 17 bases between. CDR3 in DNA: TGTGCCAGCAGCCGGAGCTGGGGAGGTGGGACCGGGGAGCTGTTTTTT. This encodes CASSRSWGGGTGELFF.

The rearrangement joins TRBV9 to TRBJ2-7; 7 nucleotides align to TRBD2. This CDR3 has 15 residues. The germline CDR1 and CDR2 sequences are SGDLS and YYNGEE. The trim removed 0 bases at V and 3 bases at J, leaving 6 bases unmatched. CDR3: CASSVGGGGVYEQYF. The CDR3 nucleotides read TGTGCCAGCAGCGTAGGCGGGGGAGGTGTCTACGAGCAGTACTTC.

The chain employs TRBV3-1 (or the pseudogene TRBV3-2) and TRBJ1-1; 9 nucleotides match TRBD1. The CDR3 totals 15 residues. Germline CDR1 LGHDT, CDR2 YNNKEL (reference sequence). V was pared by 5 bases and J by 7 bases, with 11 bases of the junction left unmatched. In DNA, the CDR3 is TGTGCCAGCAGCGTGGGGGAAACAGGGGGCCGTGAAGCTTTCTTT. Translation gives CASSVGETGGREAFF.

J is TRBJ2-2 and V is TRBV7-2; 11 bases fit TRBD2. Germline V gives CDR1 SGHTA, CDR2 FQGNSA. This CDR3 has 16 amino acids. The trim removed 4 bases at V and 7 bases at J, leaving 8 bases unmatched. CDR3 in DNA: TGTGCCAGCAGCTCCAGACTAGCGGGGTTGAGCGGGGAGCTGTTTTTT. This codes for CASSSRLAGLSGELFF.

The rearrangement joins TRBV19 to TRBJ1-4, with D unresolved. The germline gives CDR1 LNHDA, CDR2 SQIVND (reference sequence). Between the trimmed V and J ends, which lost 5 bases and 7 bases, there was a span of 14 bases. CDR3 size: 14 residues. The CDR3 here is CASSPGSEGEKLFF. For the CDR3, the DNA is TGTGCCAGTAGTCCCGGAAGTGAGGGTGAAAAACTGTTTTTT.

This clone appeared a few times. The rearrangement joins TRBV7-9 to TRBJ2-7, with 12 positions matching TRBD1. This CDR3 region has 15 residues. The germline CDR1 and CDR2 sequences are SEHNR and FQNEAQ (reference sequence). The ends lost 5 bases at V and 5 bases at J; junction bases unmatched: 7. Here the CDR3 DNA reads TGTGCCAGCAGCCAAGGAGGGACAGGGGGCGACGAGCAGTACTTC. It is translated as CASSQGGTGGDEQYF.

V is TRBV3-1 (or the pseudogene TRBV3-2) and J is TRBJ1-1; 8 nucleotides align to TRBD1. Germline V lookup: CDR1 LGHDT, CDR2 YNNKEL (reference sequence). The CDR3 has 20 residues. The junction had 24 bases not matched to a gene; V was cut back by 2 bases and J by 7 bases. The CDR3 sequence is CASSQFPKVSLTGDSDEAFF. CDR3 bases: TGTGCCAGCAGCCAATTTCCGAAGGTTTCGTTGACAGGGGATTCTGATGAAGCTTTCTTT.

The V gene is TRBV5-8, the J gene TRBJ1-4, with D possibly TRBD1 on 5 matching bases. CDR1 SGHTS and CDR2 YDEGEE come from the germline V gene. The V gene lost 3 bases and the J gene lost 8 bases, with 20 bases spanning the gap. The CDR3 totals 16 residues. CDR3 amino acids: CASSYGIRGAGEKLFF. CDR3 sequence (DNA): TGTGCCAGCAGCTACGGCATTAGGGGCGCGGGGGAAAAACTGTTTTTT. Based on the CDR3 plus reference TRBV5-8 and TRBJ1-4, the full variable domain is EAGVTQSPTHLIKTRGQQATLRCSPISGHTSVYWYQQALGLGLQFLLWYDEGEERNRGNFPPRFSGRQFPNYSSELNVNALELEDSALYLCASSYGIRGAGEKLFFGSGTQLSVL.

The V and J genes are TRBV28 and TRBJ1-3; 7 bases align to TRBD1. This CDR3 comprises 15 residues. Unmatched junction bases numbered 10, after V lost 6 bases and J lost 5 bases. Germline CDR1 MDHEN, CDR2 SYDVKM. CDR3: CASSSDRERRNTIYF. The CDR3 region has the DNA TGTGCCAGCAGCTCTGACAGGGAAAGGCGAAACACCATATATTTT.

The V and J genes are TRBV19 and TRBJ1-1; D possibly corresponds to TRBD1 (6 bases). V lost 7 bases to trimming and J lost 2 bases, with 11 bases between them. In germline, CDR1 is LNHDA, CDR2 SQIVND (reference sequence). This CDR3 has 13 residues. For the CDR3, the DNA is TGTGCCAGTATTTCGACAGGAAACACTGAAGCTTTCTTT. Amino acids: CASISTGNTEAFF. Filled out from reference TRBV19 and TRBJ1-1, the complete variable domain reads DGGITQSPKYLFRKEGQNVTLSCEQNLNHDAMYWYRQDPGQGLRLIYYSQIVNDFQKGDIAEGYSVSREKKESFPLTVTSAQKNPTAFYLCASISTGNTEAFFGQGTRLTVV.

The V call is TRBV24-1, the J call TRBJ2-3; 10 bases match TRBD2. CDR3 length: 14 residues. Germline values: CDR1 KGHDR, CDR2 SFDVKD. Losses at the gene ends were 6 bases for V and 6 bases for J; bases not matched to a gene: 5. The CDR3 DNA sequence: TGTGCCACCAGTTTAGAAGCGGGAGGGGATACGCAGTATTTT. Translated, it gives CATSLEAGGDTQYF.

The rearrangement uses TRBV11-3 and TRBJ2-1, with 10 nucleotides matching TRBD2. This CDR3 is 18 amino acids long. The germline CDR1 and CDR2 sequences are SGHNT and YENEEA. V lost 3 bases to trimming and J lost 5 bases; unmatched junction nucleotides: 13. This chain's CDR3 is CASSFGSGRAPQDNEQFF. DNA of the CDR3: TGTGCCAGCAGCTTCGGGAGCGGGAGGGCTCCACAGGACAATGAGCAGTTCTTC.

The gene calls are TRBV3-1 (or the pseudogene TRBV3-2) and TRBJ2-7; 11 bases are a match to TRBD2. Germline V CDR1 and CDR2: LGHDT, YNNKEL (reference sequence). The CDR3 contains 17 residues. V gave up 1 base and J gave up 7 bases; unmatched junction bases: 12. The chain's CDR3 is CASSQGATSGGPREQYF. CDR3 bases: TGTGCCAGCAGCCAAGGGGCTACTAGCGGGGGCCCAAGGGAGCAGTACTTC.

The V call is TRBV2, the J call TRBJ1-1; D not resolved. The length of the CDR3 is 12 residues. CDR1 is SNHLY, CDR2 FYNNEI, per germline. V lost 4 bases and J lost 0, with 3 bases in between. Here the CDR3 reads CASSVMNTEAFF. The CDR3 nucleotides are TGTGCCAGCAGTGTTATGAACACTGAAGCTTTCTTT.

This rearrangement joins TRBV9 to TRBJ2-7, with 7 bases that match TRBD2. The CDR3 runs to 14 residues. Germline CDR1 is SGDLS and CDR2 is YYNGEE. V lost 4 bases, J lost 2 bases, and 6 bases stayed unmatched. The CDR3 DNA is TGTGCCAGCAGCCCAGGGACTATGGCCTACGAGCAGTACTTC. Its translation is CASSPGTMAYEQYF.

This rearrangement joins TRBV4-3 to TRBJ2-4, with 8 bases lining up with TRBD2. The junction had 7 bases not matched to a gene; V was cut back by 0 bases and J by 12 bases. This CDR3 is built from 14 residues. Germline CDR1 LGHNA, CDR2 YSLEER. The CDR3 DNA is TGCGCCAGCAGCCAAGAATTAGCGGGGACGGCTCAGTACTTC. Translation gives CASSQELAGTAQYF.

This clone was observed a single time. The chain couples TRBV5-5 to TRBJ2-5; D remains unclear. The V gene lost 0 bases and the J gene lost 7 bases, with 16 bases spanning the gap. The CDR3 runs 15 residues. Germline-derived CDR1 and CDR2 are SGHKS and YYEKEE (reference sequence). The chain's CDR3 is CASSLAVRSRLTQYF. The CDR3 bases are TGTGCCAGCAGCTTGGCCGTCAGATCAAGACTGACCCAGTACTTC.

V gene TRBV3-1 (or the pseudogene TRBV3-2) combines with J gene TRBJ2-5; TRBD2 matches 13 bases. J lost 6 bases, V lost 1 base, and 11 bases had no gene match. Germline-derived CDR1 and CDR2 are LGHDT and YNNKEL (reference sequence). This CDR3 is built from 18 residues. CDR3 coding DNA: TGTGCCAGCAGCCAAGGGGCCGGTGGACTAGCGGGGGCTCAGACCCAGTACTTC. Amino acids: CASSQGAGGLAGAQTQYF.